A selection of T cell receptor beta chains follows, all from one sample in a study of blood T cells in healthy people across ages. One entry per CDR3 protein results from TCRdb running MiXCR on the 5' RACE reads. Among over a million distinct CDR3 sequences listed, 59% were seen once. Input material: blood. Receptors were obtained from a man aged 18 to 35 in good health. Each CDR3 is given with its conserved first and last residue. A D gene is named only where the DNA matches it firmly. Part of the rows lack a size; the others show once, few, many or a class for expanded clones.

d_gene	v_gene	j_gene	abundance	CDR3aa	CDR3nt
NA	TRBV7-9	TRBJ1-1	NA	CASSLVQGRRTEAFF	TGTGCCAGCAGCTTAGTACAGGGTAGACGGACTGAAGCTTTCTTT
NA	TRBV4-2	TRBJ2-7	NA	CASSHVGQIRDEQYF	TGTGCCAGCAGCCACGTCGGACAGATTCGAGACGAGCAGTACTTC
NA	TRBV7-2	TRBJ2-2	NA	CASSPSGGSAGELFF	TGTGCCAGCAGCCCAAGTGGGGGGTCGGCCGGGGAGCTGTTTTTT
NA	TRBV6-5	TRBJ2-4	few	CASSYSQGRAKNIQYF	TGTGCCAGCAGTTACTCGCAGGGGCGGGCCAAAAACATTCAGTACTTC
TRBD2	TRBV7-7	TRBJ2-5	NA	CASSAQAGDKETQYF	TGTGCCAGCAGCGCCCAAGCGGGAGATAAGGAGACCCAGTACTTC
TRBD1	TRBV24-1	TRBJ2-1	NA	CATSDIGTGVDEQFF	TGTGCCACCAGTGATATCGGGACAGGGGTCGATGAGCAGTTCTTC
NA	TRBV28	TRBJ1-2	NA	CASRGVADAGYTF	TGTGCCAGCAGGGGGGTAGCAGATGCTGGTTACACCTTC
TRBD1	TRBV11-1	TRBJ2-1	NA	CASSQRLRIGGTGRFYNEQFF	TGTGCCAGCAGCCAGAGACTGAGAATTGGGGGGACAGGCAGATTCTACAATGAGCAGTTCTTC
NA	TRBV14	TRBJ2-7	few	CASSQEWGPYYEQYF	TGTGCCAGCAGCCAAGAGTGGGGTCCCTACTACGAGCAGTACTTC
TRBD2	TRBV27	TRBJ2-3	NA	CASIFGTSGATDTQYF	TGTGCCAGCATTTTCGGGACTAGCGGGGCCACAGATACGCAGTATTTT
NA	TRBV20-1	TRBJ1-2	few	CSARGPPGGYTF	TGCAGTGCTAGAGGACCCCCTGGGGGCTACACCTTC
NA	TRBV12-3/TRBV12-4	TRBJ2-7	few	CASSTITGRSYEQYF	TGTGCCAGCAGCACAATTACAGGCCGTTCCTACGAGCAGTACTTC
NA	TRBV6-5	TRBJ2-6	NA	CASSYSISSTPGANVLTF	TGTGCCAGCAGTTACTCGATATCGTCCACACCTGGGGCCAACGTCCTGACTTTC
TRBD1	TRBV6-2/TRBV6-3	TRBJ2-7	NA	CASRLDRVRYEQYF	TGTGCCAGCAGACTGGACAGGGTTCGATACGAGCAGTACTTC
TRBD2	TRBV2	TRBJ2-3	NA	CASIPRAGGNTDTQYF	TGTGCCAGCATTCCCCGAGCGGGAGGAAACACAGATACGCAGTATTTT
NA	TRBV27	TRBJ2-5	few	CASSPPAAVLETQYF	TGTGCCAGCAGTCCCCCGGCCGCTGTATTAGAGACCCAGTACTTC
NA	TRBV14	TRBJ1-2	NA	CASSLTQNYGYTF	TGTGCCAGCAGCCTAACACAAAACTATGGCTACACCTTC
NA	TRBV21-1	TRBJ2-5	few	CASSTSEHPLLETQYF	TGTGCCAGCAGCACCTCAGAACATCCTTTGTTGGAGACCCAGTACTTC
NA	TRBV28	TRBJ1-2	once	CASKGRGALVDYGYTF	TGTGCCAGCAAGGGGCGAGGGGCTCTCGTTGACTATGGCTACACCTTC
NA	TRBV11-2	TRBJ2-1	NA	CASKGVEQFF	TGTGCCAGCAAAGGGGTTGAGCAGTTCTTC
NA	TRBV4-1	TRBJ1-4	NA	CASSQKGQATNEKLFF	TGCGCCAGCAGCCAAAAGGGGCAGGCAACTAATGAAAAACTGTTTTTT
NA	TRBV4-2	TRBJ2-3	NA	CASSQEISDTQYF	TGTGCCAGCAGCCAAGAAATCTCAGATACGCAGTATTTT
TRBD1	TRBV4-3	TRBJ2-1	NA	CASSQVGQGTYNEQFF	TGCGCCAGCAGCCAAGTAGGACAGGGAACCTACAATGAGCAGTTCTTC
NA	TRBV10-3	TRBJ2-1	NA	CAISESRSRSSYNEQFF	TGTGCCATCAGTGAGTCGAGGTCCCGGAGCTCCTACAATGAGCAGTTCTTC
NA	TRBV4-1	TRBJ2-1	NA	CASSQGMGAPNEQFF	TGCGCCAGCAGCCAAGGAATGGGGGCCCCTAATGAGCAGTTCTTC
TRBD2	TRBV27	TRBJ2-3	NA	CASSYRSGTSTDTQYF	TGTGCCAGCAGCTACCGAAGCGGGACTAGCACAGATACGCAGTATTTT
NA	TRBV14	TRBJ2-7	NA	CASSQRLAYEQYF	TGTGCCAGCAGCCAACGTCTGGCCTACGAGCAGTACTTC
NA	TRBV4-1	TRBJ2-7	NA	CASSQGNWWENPQYF	TGCGCCAGCAGCCAAGGAAATTGGTGGGAAAACCCGCAGTACTTC